These T cell receptor beta chains were read from a single sample in a study of T cell responses to AZD1222 COVID-19 vaccine. Data came from immunoSEQ multiplex PCR; TCRdb stores just in-frame clones and leaves some out. This table holds 130,000 to 150,000 clones, roughly 93% found once. The sequencing here drew on peripheral blood, taken after recovery from COVID-19. These receptors were taken from an adult who had recovered from COVID-19. CDR3s include the opening cysteine and the closing phenylalanine or tryptophan. Each record gives: J gene, clone size, V gene, D gene, CDR3 DNA, CDR3 protein. A D gene is named only where the DNA matches it firmly. Expanded clones are given a class, and other clones once, few, many or no size at all.

>TRBJ2-1|NA|TRBV4-1|NA
TGCGCCAGCAGCCAAGCCCCAACCTACAATGAGCAGTTCTTC
CASSQAPTYNEQFF
>TRBJ2-7|NA|TRBV24-1|TRBD1
TGTGCCACCAGTGATTCGGGACAGCACTACGAGCAGTACTTC
CATSDSGQHYEQYF
>TRBJ2-4|NA|TRBV5-1|TRBD2
TGCGCCAGCAGCGCTTCTATCGGGGGGGACCAGTACTTC
CASSASIGGDQYF
>TRBJ2-7|NA|TRBV5-6|NA
TGTGCCAGCAGCTTGACGGACTACGAGCAGTACTTC
CASSLTDYEQYF
>TRBJ2-7|once|TRBV19|NA
TGTGCCAGTAGTATAGAAGGACAGCAGCAGTACTTC
CASSIEGQQQYF
>TRBJ2-7|once|TRBV3-1/TRBV3-2|TRBD1
TGTGCCAGCAGCCAGGGACAGGGGCCCTACGAGCAGTACTTC
CASSQGQGPYEQYF
>TRBJ2-5|NA|TRBV10-3|TRBD1
TGTGCCATCAGCACCGACAGGGGGCAAGTGACCCAGTACTTC
CAISTDRGQVTQYF
>TRBJ2-2|NA|TRBV7-9|TRBD1
TGTGCCAGCAACTCCGGAACAGGGGGGAGCACCGGGGAGCTGTTTTTT
CASNSGTGGSTGELFF
>TRBJ2-5|NA|TRBV11-2|TRBD2
TGTGCCAGCAGCCCTCGGGGACTAGCGGGAAGGGAGACCCAGTACTTC
CASSPRGLAGRETQYF
>TRBJ1-4|NA|TRBV27|NA
TGTGCCAGCGGGGGGACTGCAACTAATGAAAAACTGTTTTTT
CASGGTATNEKLFF
>TRBJ1-3|NA|TRBV28|NA
TGTGCCAGCAGCAACTCCAGGGAGATCTCTGGAAACACCATATATTTT
CASSNSREISGNTIYF
>TRBJ1-6|NA|TRBV27|NA
TGTGCCAGCAGGATGATGTCTAGGGCTAGAACCGATAATTCACCCCTCCACTTT
CASRMMSRARTDNSPLHF
>TRBJ1-3|NA|TRBV4-2|NA
TGTGCCAGCAGCCAAGACGCAGGGGCTGGAAACACCATATATTTT
CASSQDAGAGNTIYF
>TRBJ2-1|NA|TRBV4-1|NA
TGCGCCAGCAGCCAAGAGGCCCCGGGGTACAATGAGCAGTTCTTC
CASSQEAPGYNEQFF
>TRBJ1-5|NA|TRBV7-9|NA
TGTGCCAGCAGCTTAGAAAATCAGCCCCAGCATTTT
CASSLENQPQHF
>TRBJ2-4|NA|TRBV27|NA
TGTGCCAGCACCGGACAGAAAAACATTCAGTACTTC
CASTGQKNIQYF
>TRBJ2-2|NA|TRBV24-1|NA
TGTGCCACCTCTGGGACCAACGCGAACACCGGGGAGCTGTTTTTT
CATSGTNANTGELFF
>TRBJ1-2|once|TRBV7-9|TRBD1
TGTGCCAGCAGCAGACAGGGGGCTTATGGCTACACCTTC
CASSRQGAYGYTF
>TRBJ2-7|once|TRBV6-5|TRBD2
TGTGCCAGCAGTTACGGGGGGGAGCTACGAGGGCAGTACTTC
CASSYGGELRGQYF
>TRBJ2-1|NA|TRBV6-2/TRBV6-3|TRBD1
TGTGCCAGCAGTTACATAGGACAGGGGGCTCGTGAGCAGTTCTTC
CASSYIGQGAREQFF
>TRBJ2-1|NA|TRBV7-9|NA
TGTGCCAGCAGCGCGCCCGGACTCGACTACAATGAGCAGTTCTTC
CASSAPGLDYNEQFF
>TRBJ1-2|NA|TRBV29-1|NA
TGCAGCGTTGAAGAGAGGGGCAATGGGGATTATGGCTACACCTTC
CSVEERGNGDYGYTF
>TRBJ2-7|NA|TRBV3-1/TRBV3-2|NA
TGTGCCAGCAGCCAAGATGCAGGGGGGTACGAGCAGTACTTC
CASSQDAGGYEQYF
>TRBJ2-7|NA|TRBV11-2|NA
TGTGCCAGCAGCTTAGATCGGGGTTCCTACGAGCAGTACTTC
CASSLDRGSYEQYF
>TRBJ2-7|few|TRBV7-9|TRBD1
TGTGCCAGCAGACCTAAGGGACAGGGGGTTCACGGGGAGCAGTACTTC
CASRPKGQGVHGEQYF
>TRBJ2-5|NA|TRBV15|TRBD2
TGTGCCACCAGCACCCCCCGGACGGGAGGGGGTTTGGAGACCCAGTACTTC
CATSTPRTGGGLETQYF
>TRBJ1-2|NA|TRBV28|NA
TGTGCCAGCAGTCCATCGACACCGAACTATGGCTACACCTTC
CASSPSTPNYGYTF
>TRBJ2-1|few|TRBV24-1|NA
TGTGCCACCAGTTCCCTAGCGTTAAAGAGGGATGAGCAGTTCTTC
CATSSLALKRDEQFF
>TRBJ2-7|NA|TRBV7-9|NA
TGTGCCAGCAGCTCAGCGGGCCGGGAAAGGCACGAGCAGTACTTC
CASSSAGRERHEQYF
>TRBJ2-7|NA|TRBV3-1/TRBV3-2|NA
TGTGCCAGCAGCCAAGAATACGAGCAGTACTTC
CASSQEYEQYF
>TRBJ1-2|NA|TRBV2|TRBD1
TGTGCCAGCAGTTTTGGACAGGGGAGCGATGGCTACACCTTC
CASSFGQGSDGYTF
>TRBJ2-7|once|TRBV28|NA
TGTGCCAGCAGTTTAATTGGGAGAATATCCGCCTACGAGCAGTACTTC
CASSLIGRISAYEQYF
>TRBJ2-1|once|TRBV6-6|TRBD2
TGTGCCAGCAGCCCCTTGGGGGGGAACAATGAGCAGTTCTTC
CASSPLGGNNEQFF
>TRBJ1-2|once|TRBV19|NA
TGTGCCAGTAGTTCGCTGGGGGAACCTTTTTATGGCTACACCTTC
CASSSLGEPFYGYTF
>TRBJ1-2|NA|TRBV6-5|NA
TGTGCCAGCAGTCCCGGAGTGAACTATGGCTACACCTTC
CASSPGVNYGYTF
>TRBJ2-7|once|TRBV24-1|NA
TGTGCCACCAGTGATTTAGGGTACGAGCAGTACTTC
CATSDLGYEQYF
>TRBJ1-2|once|TRBV28|NA
TGTGCCAGCAGTTTTGCGGGGGCGGGTGGCTACACCTTC
CASSFAGAGGYTF
>TRBJ2-7|NA|TRBV5-1|TRBD1
TGCGCCAGCAGCTTGGAGGGGACAGGGGGCCACGAGCAGTACTTC
CASSLEGTGGHEQYF
>TRBJ1-3|NA|TRBV9|TRBD1
TGTGCCAGCAGCGTAGTTTCAGGGGGCGCAGGAAACACCATATATTTT
CASSVVSGGAGNTIYF
>TRBJ1-2|NA|TRBV15|TRBD1
TGTGCCACCAGCAGAGATAGACAGGGAAGGGTCTATGGCTACACCTTC
CATSRDRQGRVYGYTF
>TRBJ1-6|few|TRBV5-1|TRBD1
TGCGCCAGCAGCGCTGGACAGGCGGGTTCACCCCTCCACTTT
CASSAGQAGSPLHF
>TRBJ2-3|NA|TRBV28|TRBD2
TGTGCCAGCAGTCCCCTAAAAGGTAGCGGGAGGGTTATGCTCACAGATACGCAGTATTTT
CASSPLKGSGRVMLTDTQYF
>TRBJ1-2|NA|TRBV7-2|NA
TGTGCCAGCAGCTTCTACCTGGAGAACTATGGCTACACCTTC
CASSFYLENYGYTF
>TRBJ2-7|NA|TRBV7-6|TRBD2
TGTGCCAGCAGCCCCGTCGGAGCGGCGGGGGACGCGTTCGCCTACGAGCAGTACTTC
CASSPVGAAGDAFAYEQYF
>TRBJ2-1|once|TRBV12-5|TRBD1
TGTGCTAGTGGTGACGGGACAGGCATGTGGAATGAGCAGTTCTTC
CASGDGTGMWNEQFF
>TRBJ2-2|NA|TRBV6-4|NA
TGTGCCAGCAGGCCCGGCCCTAACACCGGGGAGCTGTTTTTT
CASRPGPNTGELFF
>TRBJ1-1|NA|TRBV25-1|NA
TGTGCCAGCAGCGATATAGGACGGAGGGACACTGAAGCTTTCTTT
CASSDIGRRDTEAFF
>TRBJ2-2|NA|TRBV11-3|TRBD2
TGTGCCAGCAGCTCCGGACTAGCGGGAGGGAGTGGGGAGCTGTTTTTT
CASSSGLAGGSGELFF
>TRBJ2-7|once|TRBV7-8|NA
TGTGCCAGCAGCCACCCGGGACGAGGGGTCTACGAGCAGTACTTC
CASSHPGRGVYEQYF
>TRBJ1-1|NA|TRBV4-1|NA
TGCGCCAGCAGCCAAGTGAGGGGAAGAGAAGCTTTCTTT
CASSQVRGREAFF
>TRBJ2-7|NA|TRBV28|TRBD1
TGTGCCAGCAGGACAGGGGGCTACGAGCAGTACTTC
CASRTGGYEQYF
>TRBJ1-1|NA|TRBV6-5|TRBD1
TGTGCCAGCAGTTTTGAGGGGGCGAACACTGAAGCTTTCTTT
CASSFEGANTEAFF
>TRBJ2-3|NA|TRBV7-3|NA
TGTGCCAGCAGCTCCGGGGGGCCCACAGATACGCAGTATTTT
CASSSGGPTDTQYF
>TRBJ1-5|NA|TRBV6-5|TRBD1
TGTGCCAGCAGCCGAACCCGGGACAGAAATCAGCCCCAGCATTTT
CASSRTRDRNQPQHF
>TRBJ1-1|NA|TRBV29-1|TRBD1
TGCAGCGTTCGGACAGGGGGCGTGGGCACTGAAGCTTTCTTT
CSVRTGGVGTEAFF
>TRBJ2-6|NA|TRBV9|NA
TGTGCCAGCAGCGTAGTGGGGGGAGCAGGCTCATCTGGGGCCAACGTCCTGACTTTC
CASSVVGGAGSSGANVLTF
>TRBJ1-5|NA|TRBV28|NA
TGTGCCAGCAGTCGGAAACAGGGTCTATATAGCAATCAGCCCCAGCATTTT
CASSRKQGLYSNQPQHF